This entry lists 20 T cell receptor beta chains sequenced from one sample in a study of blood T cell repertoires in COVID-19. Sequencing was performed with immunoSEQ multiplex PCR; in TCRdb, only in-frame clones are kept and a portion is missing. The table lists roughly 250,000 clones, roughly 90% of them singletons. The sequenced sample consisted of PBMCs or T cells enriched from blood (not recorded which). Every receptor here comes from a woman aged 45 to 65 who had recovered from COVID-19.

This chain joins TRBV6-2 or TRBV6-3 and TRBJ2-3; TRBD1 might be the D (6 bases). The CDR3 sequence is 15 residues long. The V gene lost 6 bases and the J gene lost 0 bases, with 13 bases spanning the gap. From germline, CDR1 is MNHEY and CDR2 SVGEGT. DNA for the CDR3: TGTGCCAGCAGCCCCATAGGACAGAGCACAGATACGCAGTATTTT. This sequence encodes CASSPIGQSTDTQYF.

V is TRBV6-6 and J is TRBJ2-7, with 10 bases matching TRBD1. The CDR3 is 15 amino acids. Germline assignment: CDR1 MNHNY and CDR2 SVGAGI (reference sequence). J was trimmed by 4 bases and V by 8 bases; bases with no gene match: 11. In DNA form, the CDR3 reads TGTGCCAGCTCCTTCCAGGGGACAGGGGTTTACGAGCAGTACTTC. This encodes CASSFQGTGVYEQYF.

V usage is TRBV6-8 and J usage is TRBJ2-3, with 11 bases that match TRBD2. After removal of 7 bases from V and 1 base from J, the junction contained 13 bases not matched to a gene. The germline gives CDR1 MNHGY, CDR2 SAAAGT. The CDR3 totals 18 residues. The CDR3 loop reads CASKKGLAGPKGTDTQYF. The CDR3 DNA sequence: TGTGCCAGCAAGAAAGGACTAGCGGGCCCCAAGGGCACAGATACGCAGTATTTT.

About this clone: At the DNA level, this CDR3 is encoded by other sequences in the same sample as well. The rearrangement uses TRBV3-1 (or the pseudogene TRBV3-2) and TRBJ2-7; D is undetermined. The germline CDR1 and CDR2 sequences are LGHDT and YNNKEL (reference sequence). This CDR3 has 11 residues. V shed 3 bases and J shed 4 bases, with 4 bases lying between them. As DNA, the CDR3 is TGTGCCAGCAGCCAGTCTTACGAGCAGTACTTC. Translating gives CASSQSYEQYF.

The CDR3 reads CASSFGGASTEAFF. The DNA for the CDR3 is TGTGCCAGCAGTTTCGGGGGGGCGAGCACTGAAGCTTTCTTT. The gene calls are TRBV28 and TRBJ1-1; D is possibly TRBD1 (6 bases). Trimming left V 3 bases short and J 4 bases short, with 12 bases between. Germline V CDR1 and CDR2: MDHEN, SYDVKM. The CDR3 is 14 amino acids.

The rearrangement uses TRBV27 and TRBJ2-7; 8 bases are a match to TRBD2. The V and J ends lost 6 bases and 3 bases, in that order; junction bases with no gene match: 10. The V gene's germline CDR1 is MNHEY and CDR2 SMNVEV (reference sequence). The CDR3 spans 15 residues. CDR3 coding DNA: TGTGCCAGCAGCCGGGAGGGGAGACTGGTCTACGAGCAGTACTTC. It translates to CASSREGRLVYEQYF.

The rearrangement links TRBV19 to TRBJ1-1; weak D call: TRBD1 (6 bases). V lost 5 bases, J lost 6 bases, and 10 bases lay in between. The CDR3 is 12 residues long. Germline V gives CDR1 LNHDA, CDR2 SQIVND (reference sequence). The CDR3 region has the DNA TGTGCCAGTAGTTTACAGGGCGCTGAAGCTTTCTTT. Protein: CASSLQGAEAFF. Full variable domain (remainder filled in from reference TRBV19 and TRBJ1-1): DGGITQSPKYLFRKEGQNVTLSCEQNLNHDAMYWYRQDPGQGLRLIYYSQIVNDFQKGDIAEGYSVSREKKESFPLTVTSAQKNPTAFYLCASSLQGAEAFFGQGTRLTVV.

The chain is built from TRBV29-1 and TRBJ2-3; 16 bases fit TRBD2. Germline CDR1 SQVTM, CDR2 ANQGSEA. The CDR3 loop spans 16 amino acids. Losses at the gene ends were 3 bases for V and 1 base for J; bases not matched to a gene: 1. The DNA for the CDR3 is TGCAGCGTTGAGGGACTAGCGGGAGGGCGCACAGATACGCAGTATTTT. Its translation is CSVEGLAGGRTDTQYF.

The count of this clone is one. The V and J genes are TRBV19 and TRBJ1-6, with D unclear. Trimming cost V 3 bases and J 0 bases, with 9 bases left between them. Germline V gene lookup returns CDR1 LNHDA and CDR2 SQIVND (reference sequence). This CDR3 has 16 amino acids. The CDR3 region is CASSMLFSSYNSPLHF. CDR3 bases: TGTGCCAGTAGTATGCTGTTTAGCTCCTATAATTCACCCCTCCACTTT.

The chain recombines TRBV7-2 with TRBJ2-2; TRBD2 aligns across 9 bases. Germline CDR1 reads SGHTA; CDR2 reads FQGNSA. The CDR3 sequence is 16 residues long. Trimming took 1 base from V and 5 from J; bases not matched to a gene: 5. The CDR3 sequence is CASSLVFSGGTGELFF. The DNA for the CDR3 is TGTGCCAGCAGCTTAGTATTTAGCGGGGGTACCGGGGAGCTGTTTTTT.

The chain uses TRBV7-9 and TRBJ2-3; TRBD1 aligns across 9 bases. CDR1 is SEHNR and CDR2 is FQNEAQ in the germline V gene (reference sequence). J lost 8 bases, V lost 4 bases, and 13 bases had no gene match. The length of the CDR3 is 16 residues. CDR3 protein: CASSSQGAYRRVTQYF. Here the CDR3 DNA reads TGTGCCAGCAGCTCACAGGGGGCGTACCGGAGGGTTACGCAGTATTTT.

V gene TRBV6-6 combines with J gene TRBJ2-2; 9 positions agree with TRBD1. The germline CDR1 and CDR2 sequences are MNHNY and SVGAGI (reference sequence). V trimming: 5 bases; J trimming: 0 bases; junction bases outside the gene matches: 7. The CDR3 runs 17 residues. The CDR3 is CASSPGTGTANTGELFF. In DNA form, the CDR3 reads TGTGCCAGCAGTCCCGGGACAGGGACCGCGAACACCGGGGAGCTGTTTTTT.

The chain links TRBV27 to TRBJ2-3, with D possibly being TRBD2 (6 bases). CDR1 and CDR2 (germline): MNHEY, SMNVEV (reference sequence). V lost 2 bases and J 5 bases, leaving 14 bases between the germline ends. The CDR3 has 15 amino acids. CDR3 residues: CASSLVGGRGDTQYF. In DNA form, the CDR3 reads TGTGCCAGCAGTTTAGTGGGAGGCCGGGGAGATACGCAGTATTTT.

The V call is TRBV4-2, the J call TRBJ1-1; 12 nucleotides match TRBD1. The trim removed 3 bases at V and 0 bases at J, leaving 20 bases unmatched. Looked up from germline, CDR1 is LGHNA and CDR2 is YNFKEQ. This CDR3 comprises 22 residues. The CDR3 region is CASSHLLGTGGARDWMNTEAFF. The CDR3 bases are TGTGCCAGCAGCCACCTCCTTGGGACAGGGGGCGCGAGGGACTGGATGAACACTGAAGCTTTCTTT.

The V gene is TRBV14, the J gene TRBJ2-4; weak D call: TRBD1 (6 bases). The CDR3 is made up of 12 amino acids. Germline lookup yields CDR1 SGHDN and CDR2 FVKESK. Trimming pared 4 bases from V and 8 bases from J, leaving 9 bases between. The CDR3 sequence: CASSRSGDIQYF. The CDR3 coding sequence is TGTGCCAGCAGCCGCTCAGGGGACATTCAGTACTTC.

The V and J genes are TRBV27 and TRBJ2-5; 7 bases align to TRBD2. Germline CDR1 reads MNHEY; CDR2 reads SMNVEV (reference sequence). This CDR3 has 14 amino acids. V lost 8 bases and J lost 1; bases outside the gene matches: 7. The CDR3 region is CASGLSGGQETQYF. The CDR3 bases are TGTGCCAGCGGACTTTCGGGAGGCCAAGAGACCCAGTACTTC.

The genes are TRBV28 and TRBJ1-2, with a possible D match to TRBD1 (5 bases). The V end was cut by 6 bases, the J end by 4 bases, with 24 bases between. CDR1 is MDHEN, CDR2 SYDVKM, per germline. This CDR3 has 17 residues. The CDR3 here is CASRNPPGGGYGYGYTF. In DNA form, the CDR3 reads TGTGCCAGCAGAAACCCGCCGGGGGGTGGGTACGGCTATGGCTACACCTTC.

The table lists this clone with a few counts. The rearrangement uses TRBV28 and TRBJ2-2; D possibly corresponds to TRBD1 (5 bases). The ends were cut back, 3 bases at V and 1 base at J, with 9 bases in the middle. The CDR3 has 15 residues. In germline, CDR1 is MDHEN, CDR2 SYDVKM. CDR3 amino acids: CASSFGRVNTGELFF. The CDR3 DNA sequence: TGTGCCAGCAGTTTCGGCAGGGTGAACACCGGGGAGCTGTTTTTT.

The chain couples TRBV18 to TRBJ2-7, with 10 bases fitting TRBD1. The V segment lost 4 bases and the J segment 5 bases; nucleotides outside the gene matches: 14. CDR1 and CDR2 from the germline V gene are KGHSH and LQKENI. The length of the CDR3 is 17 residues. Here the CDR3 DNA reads TGTGCCAGCTCACAACCGGGACAGGGGACTCGGGGCAACGAGCAGTACTTC. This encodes CASSQPGQGTRGNEQYF.

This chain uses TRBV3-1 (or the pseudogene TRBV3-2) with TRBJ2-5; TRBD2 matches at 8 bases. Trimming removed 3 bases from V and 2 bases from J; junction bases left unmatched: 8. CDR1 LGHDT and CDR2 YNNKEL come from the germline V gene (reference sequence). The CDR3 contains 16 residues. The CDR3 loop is CASSQRPGTRQETQYF. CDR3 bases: TGTGCCAGCAGCCAGAGGCCCGGGACTAGGCAAGAGACCCAGTACTTC.